The present TCR beta chain was sequenced within a study of human T cells and chemical hapten exposure. For the study at large: Diphenylcyclopropenone, dosed weekly to the scalp, was given to patients throughout the roughly 23-week study.

As for time point: patch test 1, 2 weeks after DPC sensitization. Treatment: therapeutic diphenylcyclopropenone sensitization with weekly scalp DPC. It was the library that attached unique molecular identifiers to individual cDNA molecules. TCRdb called the RACE reads again in MiXCR, with one record for every CDR3 protein. The repertoire consists of about 380,000 distinct CDR3 sequences, with roughly 4.8% occurring once and the leading ten covering about 2.2%. This clonotype has at least ten counts. This CDR3 has 15 amino acids. Trimming at V came to 6 bases and at J to 5 bases, leaving 12 bases not matched to a gene. The germline V gene has CDR1 LNHNV and CDR2 YYDKDF (reference sequence).

The sequencing here drew on whole blood, taken in connection with sensitization to the hapten diphenylcyclopropenone (DPC). This receptor was identified in a woman aged 45-65 years with alopecia areata. Some clones in this sample may be carry-over from other donors' samples. The rearrangement links TRBV15 to TRBJ1-1; 7 nucleotides align to TRBD1. The CDR3 loop is CATRKTGTGGTEAFF. As DNA, the CDR3 is TGTGCCACCAGGAAGACAGGGACTGGGGGAACTGAAGCTTTCTTT.